This T cell receptor (beta chain) was sequenced in a study of CD8+ T cells in alopecia areata. In the study overall: Treatment comprised oral tofacitinib, 5 to 10 mg twice daily, in treated patients.

The study's findings and limits: There were also resident alphabeta T cells of normal skin sequenced in scalp samples.

Both peripheral blood and punch biopsies of lesional scalp skin were obtained from patients who had alopecia areata. PBMCs yielded sorted CD4+ and CD8+ T cells. After isolation, RNA underwent reverse transcription to generate cDNA as the sequencing template. Here immunoSEQ multiplex PCR was the method, and the copy in TCRdb shows in-frame clones only, minus some. In the table there are fewer than 200,000 clones, about 60% of which are singletons. CDR1 is MGHRA, CDR2 YSYEKL, per germline. The CDR3 has 15 amino acids. With 6 bases removed from V and 2 bases from J, the gap between germline ends came to 16 bases. Comment on this clone: Its antigen is not known.

Material: CD4+ T cells sorted from blood, obtained at week 0. The TCR was taken from a human donor with alopecia areata. This chain links TRBV4-1 with TRBJ1-1; no definite D call. CDR3 sequence (DNA): TGCGCCAGCAGGCTTCGTTGGGGTCTTAACACTGAAGCTTTCTTT. Translation gives CASRLRWGLNTEAFF.